Shown below are 26 T cell receptor beta chains from a single sample sequenced in a study of T-cell memory formation after mild COVID-19. MiXCR was run by TCRdb on the 5' RACE reads, yielding one entry per CDR3 protein. The repertoire holds 200,000 to 250,000 distinct CDR3 sequences, with 8% to 9.5% as singletons. The sample was PBMCs or a T cell subset sorted from them (not recorded which). Receptors were obtained from a man between 18 and 35 years old who had mild COVID-19 (a few samples of this study predate the infection). Cell type and time point are not known.

This chain links TRBV7-9 with TRBJ1-1, with TRBD1 as a possible D gene (5 bases). Germline assignment: CDR1 SEHNR and CDR2 FQNEAQ (reference sequence). The CDR3 runs to 16 residues. V shed 2 bases and J shed 4 bases, with 17 bases lying between them. The CDR3 DNA reads TGTGCCAGCAGCTTATCCGGTCGGGGGGAGACCACTGAAGCTTTCTTT. This codes for CASSLSGRGETTEAFF.

This clonotype was detected once. One base away lies a much larger clone, so this may be a sequencing read error. This likely comes from a read error, as the CDR3 has no conserved phenylalanine or tryptophan at its end. This chain joins TRBV6-1 and TRBJ1-2; no reliable D call. Trimming shortened V by 6 bases and J by 7 bases, and 9 bases separated the two germline ends. CDR1 and CDR2 (germline): MNHNS, SASEGT. The CDR3 is 11 amino acids. The CDR3 here is CASSEAFGYTL. CDR3 DNA: TGTGCCAGCAGCGAGGCGTTTGGCTACACCTTA.

This clonotype has just a few counts. V is TRBV24-1 and J is TRBJ2-2; 11 bases map to TRBD1. The CDR3 has 17 amino acids. Germline CDR1 reads KGHDR; CDR2 reads SFDVKD. Losses at the gene ends were 3 bases for V and 4 bases for J; bases not matched to a gene: 6. The DNA of the CDR3 is TGTGCCACCAGTGATGCCATGGGACAGGGGGTCACCGGGGAGCTGTTTTTT. Encoded protein: CATSDAMGQGVTGELFF.

This clonotype turned up a few times. This chain joins TRBV9 and TRBJ2-4; D is perhaps TRBD1 or TRBD2 (5 bases each). Trimming stripped 0 bases from V and 9 bases from J, with 16 bases between. The CDR3 length is 15 residues. Per the germline V gene, CDR1 is SGDLS and CDR2 is YYNGEE. CDR3 loop: CASSVVRDGGGIQYF. The CDR3 nucleotides read TGTGCCAGCAGCGTAGTACGGGACGGCGGCGGCATTCAGTACTTC.

This clonotype showed up just a few times. This sequence joins TRBV7-3 and TRBJ2-7; D gene ambiguous. The CDR3 runs to 9 residues. Per the germline V gene, CDR1 is SGHTA and CDR2 is FQGTGA. V was trimmed by 6 bases and J by 9 bases, leaving 6 bases between them. In nucleotides, the CDR3 is TGTGCCAGCAGAGAAGGGCAGTACGTC. Residues: CASREGQYV.

This clonotype was picked up a small number of times. CDR3 sequence reads: CASSVEGGGPTETQYF. CDR3 nucleotides: TGTGCCAGCAGCGTAGAGGGCGGGGGGCCCACGGAGACCCAGTACTTC. The rearrangement links TRBV9 to TRBJ2-5; 8 bases are a match to TRBD2. The germline V gene has CDR1 SGDLS and CDR2 YYNGEE. CDR3 length: 16 residues. With V trimmed by 0 bases and J by 5 bases, 9 bases remained unmatched.

The rearrangement links TRBV20-1 to TRBJ2-2, with TRBD2 matching over 10 bases. The trim removed 5 bases at V and 7 bases at J, leaving 7 bases unmatched. This CDR3 comprises 14 residues. Germline CDR1 reads DFQATT; CDR2 reads SNEGSKA (reference sequence). The CDR3 coding sequence is TGCAGTGCTCCCAGCGGGGGGGCCATCGGGGAGCTGTTTTTT. Residues: CSAPSGGAIGELFF.

The genes are TRBV30 and TRBJ1-6, with D possibly being TRBD1 (5 bases). With 3 bases removed from V and 7 bases from J, the gap between germline ends came to 13 bases. Germline-derived CDR1 and CDR2 are GTSNPN and SVGIG (reference sequence). CDR3 length equals 14 residues. The CDR3 spells CAWSADWGNSPLHF. CDR3 DNA sequence: TGTGCCTGGAGCGCGGACTGGGGGAATTCACCCCTCCACTTT.

This clonotype was recorded a few times. The gene calls are TRBV9 and TRBJ2-3, with 7 bases lining up with TRBD1. CDR1 is SGDLS and CDR2 is YYNGEE in the germline V gene. The V and J ends lost 1 base and 2 bases, in that order; junction bases with no gene match: 1. The CDR3 length is 14 residues. The chain's CDR3 is CASSVTGATDTQYF. Written as DNA, the CDR3 is TGTGCCAGCAGCGTAACAGGGGCCACAGATACGCAGTATTTT.

The chain recombines TRBV4-1 with TRBJ1-5; D possibly corresponds to TRBD1 (6 bases). Looked up from germline, CDR1 is MGHRA and CDR2 is YSYEKL. The CDR3 sequence is 14 residues long. Trimming took 3 bases from V and 3 from J, leaving 9 bases between them. DNA for the CDR3: TGCGCCAGCAGCCAGCAGGGGAACAATCAGCCCCAGCATTTT. Translating gives CASSQQGNNQPQHF.

This clonotype was seen repeatedly, ten times or more. The chain links TRBV5-1 to TRBJ2-7; 12 bases line up with TRBD1. Trimming removed 7 bases from V and 7 bases from J; junction bases left unmatched: 12. Germline V gene sequence: CDR1 SGHRS, CDR2 YFSETQ. This CDR3 has 15 residues. CDR3 nucleotide sequence: TGCGCCAGCTTACTGTCGGGACAGGGGGCTCGGGAGCAGTACTTC. Translation: CASLLSGQGAREQYF.

The chain employs TRBV7-2 and TRBJ2-2; 10 bases line up with TRBD2. The CDR3 covers 19 residues. Germline V CDR1 and CDR2: SGHTA, FQGNSA. V shed 2 bases and J 4 bases; nucleotides not matched to a gene: 13. The CDR3 protein is CASSLFREAGGLGTGELFF. The CDR3 DNA follows: TGTGCCAGCAGCTTATTTCGAGAAGCGGGGGGGCTGGGCACCGGGGAGCTGTTTTTT.

This clonotype was counted only a few times. J is TRBJ1-2 and V is TRBV6-6, with a tentative D call TRBD1 (6 bases). The CDR3 length is 15 residues. The germline V and J ends were trimmed by 6 bases and 6 bases, with 20 bases remaining between them. From germline, CDR1 is MNHNY and CDR2 SVGAGI (reference sequence). The CDR3, as DNA: TGTGCCAGCAGAGCCCCTGGGGGGCGGGTCGATGGCTACACCTTC. Residues: CASRAPGGRVDGYTF.

This clonotype was counted a few times. In DNA form, the CDR3 reads TGTGCCATCAGTGGGCCTGGGACCAATGAAGCTTTCTTT. The encoded protein is CAISGPGTNEAFF. The rearrangement links TRBV10-3 to TRBJ1-1; possibly TRBD1 for D (5 bases). The CDR3 extends over 13 amino acids. CDR1 is ENHRY, CDR2 SYGVKD, per germline. Trimming pared 4 bases from V and 7 bases from J, leaving 13 bases between.

There are a few counts of this clonotype. The V and J genes are TRBV7-2 and TRBJ2-3; D possibly corresponds to TRBD1 (5 bases). Germline V gene data show CDR1 as SGHTA and CDR2 as FQGNSA. The V gene lost 1 base and the J gene lost 2 bases, with 10 bases spanning the gap. CDR3 length: 15 residues. CDR3 DNA sequence: TGTGCCAGCAGCTTAGATGCGGACACCACAGATACGCAGTATTTT. Its protein product is CASSLDADTTDTQYF.

The chain couples TRBV12-3 or TRBV12-4 to TRBJ1-2; 7 nucleotides align to TRBD1. This CDR3 is built from 13 residues. The junction had 7 bases not matched to a gene; V was cut back by 6 bases and J by 6 bases. This CDR3 reads CASSPDRAHGYTF. The CDR3 DNA reads as TGTGCCAGCAGCCCTGACAGGGCGCATGGCTACACCTTC.

The chain links TRBV15 to TRBJ1-2, with D maybe TRBD1 (5 bases). Deletions cut 3 bases from V and 8 bases from J, with 13 bases between. Germline V gives CDR1 LNHNV, CDR2 YYDKDF (reference sequence). This CDR3 spans 13 amino acids. The CDR3 is CATSSQREGGYTF. As DNA, the CDR3 is TGTGCCACCAGCAGCCAGCGGGAGGGGGGCTACACCTTC.

The rearrangement uses TRBV18 and TRBJ1-1; D is perhaps TRBD1 (5 bases). V lost 10 bases and J 0 bases, leaving 18 bases between the germline ends. Germline assignment: CDR1 KGHSH and CDR2 LQKENI. This CDR3 contains 15 residues. The CDR3 DNA reads TGTGCCACCCACCTTAATGGGGGGATGAACACTGAAGCTTTCTTT. This gives the protein CATHLNGGMNTEAFF. Supplemented by reference TRBV18 and TRBJ1-1, the full variable domain reads NAGVMQNPRHLVRRRGQEARLRCSPMKGHSHVYWYRQLPEEGLKFMVYLQKENIIDESGMPKERFSAEFPKEGPSILRIQQVVRGDSAAYFCATHLNGGMNTEAFFGQGTRLTVV.

The V and J genes are TRBV5-1 and TRBJ2-5, with D perhaps matching TRBD1 (5 bases). The CDR3 is 14 amino acids. Germline V gene data show CDR1 as SGHRS and CDR2 as YFSETQ. Between the trimmed V and J ends, which lost 4 bases and 1 base, there was a span of 11 bases. The CDR3 DNA follows: TGCGCCAGCAGCGCTACAGGATTCCAAGAGACCCAGTACTTC. Its translation: CASSATGFQETQYF.

This clonotype was observed many times. The chain couples TRBV4-1 to TRBJ2-7; D might be TRBD1 or TRBD2, each matching 5 bases. The V gene lost 4 bases and the J gene lost 5 bases, with 18 bases spanning the gap. Per the germline V gene, CDR1 is MGHRA and CDR2 is YSYEKL. The CDR3 sequence is 15 residues long. CDR3 nucleotides: TGCGCCAGCAGCCCGGGGCCTTGGTCGGATAACGAGCAGTACTTC. Translating gives CASSPGPWSDNEQYF.

The genes are TRBV3-1 and TRBJ2-2; no definite D call. Germline loops: CDR1 LGHDT, CDR2 YNNKEL (reference sequence). The CDR3 totals 12 residues. Trimming shortened V by 2 bases and J by 6 bases, and 4 bases separated the two germline ends. The CDR3 sequence: CASSQLAGELFF. CDR3 DNA: TGTGCCAGCAGCCAATTGGCCGGGGAGCTGTTTTTT.

The chain combines TRBV7-3 with TRBJ2-5; possibly TRBD1 or TRBD2 for D (6 bases each). From germline, CDR1 is SGHTA and CDR2 FQGTGA. Trimming stripped 5 bases from V and 2 bases from J, with 15 bases between. The CDR3 consists of 15 residues. CDR3 amino acids: CASSHGGGSQETQYF. The CDR3 DNA reads as TGTGCCAGCAGCCACGGAGGGGGTTCTCAAGAGACCCAGTACTTC. Full variable domain (rest looked up from reference TRBV7-3 and TRBJ2-5): GAGVSQTPSNKVTEKGKYVELRCDPISGHTALYWYRQSLGQGPEFLIYFQGTGAADDSGLPNDRFFAVRPEGSVSTLKIQRTERGDSAVYLCASSHGGGSQETQYFGPGTRLLVL.

This clonotype was seen a few times. The chain couples TRBV10-1 to TRBJ2-1; 8 bases fit TRBD2. Germline CDR1 is WNHNN and CDR2 is SYGVQD (reference sequence). The CDR3 runs to 14 residues. The V and J ends lost 7 bases and 3 bases, in that order; junction bases with no gene match: 5. CDR3 DNA sequence: TGCGCCAGCACGGGGGGACTAGACTACAATGAGCAGTTCTTC. Translating gives CASTGGLDYNEQFF.

The chain is built from TRBV29-1 and TRBJ2-2, with D unclear. The CDR3 totals 17 residues. V lost 4 bases and J 0 bases, leaving 18 bases between the germline ends. Per the germline V gene, CDR1 is SQVTM and CDR2 is ANQGSEA. The CDR3 nucleotides read TGCAGCGTTGTCTTTCGCTACGAGATAACGAACACCGGGGAGCTGTTTTTT. It translates to CSVVFRYEITNTGELFF.

V gene TRBV12-3 or TRBV12-4 combines with J gene TRBJ2-1; 8 positions match TRBD2. J lost 8 bases, V lost 9 bases, and 12 bases had no gene match. The CDR3 consists of 14 residues. The CDR3 DNA reads TGTGCCAGTAGGGGGAGGCGGGGGGCCGATGAGCAGTTCTTC. Translating gives CASRGRRGADEQFF.

V usage is TRBV12-3 or TRBV12-4 and J usage is TRBJ1-1, with D perhaps matching TRBD1 (6 bases). This CDR3 spans 12 amino acids. Trimming shortened V by 5 bases and J by 5 bases, and 9 bases separated the two germline ends. Here the CDR3 reads CASSAQGTEAFF. DNA of the CDR3: TGTGCCAGCAGTGCCCAGGGGACTGAAGCTTTCTTT.